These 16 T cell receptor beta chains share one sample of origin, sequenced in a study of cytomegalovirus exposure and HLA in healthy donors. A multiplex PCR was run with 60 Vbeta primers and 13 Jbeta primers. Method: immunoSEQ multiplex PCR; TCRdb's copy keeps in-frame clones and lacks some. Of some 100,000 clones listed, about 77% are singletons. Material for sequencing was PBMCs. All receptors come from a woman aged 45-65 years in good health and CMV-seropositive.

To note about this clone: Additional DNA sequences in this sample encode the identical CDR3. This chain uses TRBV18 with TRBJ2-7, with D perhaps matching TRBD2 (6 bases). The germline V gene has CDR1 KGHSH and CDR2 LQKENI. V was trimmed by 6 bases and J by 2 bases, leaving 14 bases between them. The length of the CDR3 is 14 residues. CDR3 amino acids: CASSRGASTYEQYF. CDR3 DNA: TGTGCCAGCTCGCGGGGAGCTTCTACCTACGAGCAGTACTTC. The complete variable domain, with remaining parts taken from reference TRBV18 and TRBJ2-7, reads NAGVMQNPRHLVRRRGQEARLRCSPMKGHSHVYWYRQLPEEGLKFMVYLQKENIIDESGMPKERFSAEFPKEGPSILRIQQVVRGDSAAYFCASSRGASTYEQYFGPGTRLTVT.

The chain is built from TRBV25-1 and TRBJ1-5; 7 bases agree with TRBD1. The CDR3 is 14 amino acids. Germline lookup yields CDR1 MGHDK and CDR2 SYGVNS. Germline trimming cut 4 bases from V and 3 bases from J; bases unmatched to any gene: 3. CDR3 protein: CASSGTGDNQPQHF. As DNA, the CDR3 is TGTGCCAGCAGTGGAACAGGGGACAATCAGCCCCAGCATTTT.

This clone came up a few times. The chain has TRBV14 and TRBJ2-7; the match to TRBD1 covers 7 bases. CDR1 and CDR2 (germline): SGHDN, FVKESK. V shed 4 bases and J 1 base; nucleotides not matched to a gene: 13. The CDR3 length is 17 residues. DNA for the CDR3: TGTGCCAGCAGCCCTCGACAGGGTGCCCCAAGATCCTACGAGCAGTACTTC. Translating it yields CASSPRQGAPRSYEQYF.

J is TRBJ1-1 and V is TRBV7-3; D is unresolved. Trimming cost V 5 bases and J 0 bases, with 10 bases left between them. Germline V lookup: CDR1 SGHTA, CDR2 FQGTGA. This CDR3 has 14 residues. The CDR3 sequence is CASSLLPVNTEAFF. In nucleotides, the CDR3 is TGTGCCAGCAGCCTCCTTCCCGTGAACACTGAAGCTTTCTTT.

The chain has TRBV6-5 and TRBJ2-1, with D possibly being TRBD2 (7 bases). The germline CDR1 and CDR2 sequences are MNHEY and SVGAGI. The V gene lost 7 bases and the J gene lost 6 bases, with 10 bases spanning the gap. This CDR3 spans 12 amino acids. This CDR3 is CASTAGANEQFF. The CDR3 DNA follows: TGTGCCAGCACGGCGGGGGCCAATGAGCAGTTCTTC.

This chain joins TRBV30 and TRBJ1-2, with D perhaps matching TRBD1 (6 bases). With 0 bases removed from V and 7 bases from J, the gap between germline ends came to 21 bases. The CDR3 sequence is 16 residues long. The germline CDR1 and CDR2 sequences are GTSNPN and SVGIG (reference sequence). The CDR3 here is CAWSVSGGPRGSGYTF. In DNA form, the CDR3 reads TGTGCCTGGAGTGTATCGGGGGGCCCAAGGGGAAGTGGCTACACCTTC.

CDR3 in DNA: TGTGGTCTCGAACTAAAAGCCTACGAGCAGTACTTC. Residues: CGLELKAYEQYF. This chain joins TRBV2 and TRBJ2-5; D ambiguous. The J call may be faulty, since TRBJ2-7 better matches the DNA end. The germline CDR1 and CDR2 sequences are SNHLY and FYNNEI. CDR3 length equals 12 residues.

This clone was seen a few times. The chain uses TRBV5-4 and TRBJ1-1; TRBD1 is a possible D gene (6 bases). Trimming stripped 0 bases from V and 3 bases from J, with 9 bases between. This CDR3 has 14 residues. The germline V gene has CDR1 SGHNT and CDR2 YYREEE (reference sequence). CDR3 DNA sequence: TGTGCCAGCAGCTTGGGGCGGACAGACACTGAAGCTTTCTTT. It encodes CASSLGRTDTEAFF.

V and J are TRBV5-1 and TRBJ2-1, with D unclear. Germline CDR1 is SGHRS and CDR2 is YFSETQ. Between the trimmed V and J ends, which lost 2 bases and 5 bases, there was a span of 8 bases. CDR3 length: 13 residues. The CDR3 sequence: CASSLVPDNEQFF. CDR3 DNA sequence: TGCGCCAGCAGCTTAGTCCCAGACAATGAGCAGTTCTTC.

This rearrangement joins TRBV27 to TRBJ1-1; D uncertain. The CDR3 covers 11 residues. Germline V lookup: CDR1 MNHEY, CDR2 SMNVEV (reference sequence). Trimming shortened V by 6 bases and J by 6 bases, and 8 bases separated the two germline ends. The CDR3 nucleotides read TGTGCCAGCAGCCGGGGATCTGAAGCTTTCTTT. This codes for CASSRGSEAFF.

CDR3 amino acids: CASSLSEYNEQFF. DNA of the CDR3: TGTGCCAGCAGTTTATCAGAGTACAATGAGCAGTTCTTC. The rearrangement links TRBV27 to TRBJ2-1; D ambiguous. Germline V lookup: CDR1 MNHEY, CDR2 SMNVEV (reference sequence). The V end lost 0 bases, the J end lost 4 bases, and 4 bases lay between the germline ends. CDR3 length equals 13 residues.

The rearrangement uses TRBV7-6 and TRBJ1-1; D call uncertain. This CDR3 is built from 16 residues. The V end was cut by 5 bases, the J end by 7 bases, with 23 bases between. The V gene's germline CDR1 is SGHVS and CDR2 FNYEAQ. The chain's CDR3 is CASSRLLLGSADEAFF. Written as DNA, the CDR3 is TGTGCCAGCAGCCGCCTCCTATTGGGGAGTGCAGATGAAGCTTTCTTT.

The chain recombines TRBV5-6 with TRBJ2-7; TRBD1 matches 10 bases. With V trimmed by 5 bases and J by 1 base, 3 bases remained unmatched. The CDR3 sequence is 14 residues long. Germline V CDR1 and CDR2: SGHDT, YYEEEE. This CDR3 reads CASRRTGGSYEQYF. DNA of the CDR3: TGTGCCAGCAGGAGGACAGGGGGATCCTACGAGCAGTACTTC. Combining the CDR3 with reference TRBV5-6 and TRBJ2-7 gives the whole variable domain DAGVTQSPTHLIKTRGQQVTLRCSPKSGHDTVSWYQQALGQGPQFIFQYYEEEERQRGNFPDRFSGHQFPNYSSELNVNALLLGDSALYLCASRRTGGSYEQYFGPGTRLTVT.

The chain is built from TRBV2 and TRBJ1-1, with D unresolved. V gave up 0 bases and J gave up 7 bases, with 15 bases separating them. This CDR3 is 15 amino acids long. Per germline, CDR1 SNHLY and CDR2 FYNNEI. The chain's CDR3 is CASSEARTGRYEAFF. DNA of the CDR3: TGTGCCAGCAGTGAAGCCCGGACGGGGAGATATGAAGCTTTCTTT.

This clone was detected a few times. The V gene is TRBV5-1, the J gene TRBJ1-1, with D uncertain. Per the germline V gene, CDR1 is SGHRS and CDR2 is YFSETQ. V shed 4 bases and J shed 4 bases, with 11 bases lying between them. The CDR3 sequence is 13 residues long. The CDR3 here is CASSPGSGTEAFF. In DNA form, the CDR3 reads TGCGCCAGCAGCCCTGGGAGTGGCACTGAAGCTTTCTTT.

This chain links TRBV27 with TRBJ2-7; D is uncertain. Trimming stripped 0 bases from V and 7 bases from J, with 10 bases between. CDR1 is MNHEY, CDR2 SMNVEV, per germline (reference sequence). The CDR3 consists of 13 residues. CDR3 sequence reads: CASSLSAAREQYF. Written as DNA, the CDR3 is TGTGCCAGCAGTTTATCCGCGGCGCGGGAGCAGTACTTC.